The TCR beta chain described here comes from a study of shared clonotypes between healthy human individuals. Libraries were prepared by immunoSEQ multiplex PCR; TCRdb keeps only in-frame clonotypes and omits some of them. The sample shows some 500,000 clones, 96% of them seen only once. CDR3 length equals 14 residues. Trimming stripped 6 bases from V and 2 bases from J, with 14 bases between. Germline CDR1 and CDR2: SGHDN and FVKESK. The V gene is TRBV14, the J gene TRBJ2-7; D not certain. What was sequenced was naive CD4+ T cells sorted from blood. Subset described: CD45RA+ positively selected. The receptor was derived from a woman aged 25 to 39 in good health. CDR3 amino acids: CASSVRQETYEQYF. In DNA form, the CDR3 reads TGTGCCAGCAGTGTTCGGCAGGAGACCTACGAGCAGTACTTC.